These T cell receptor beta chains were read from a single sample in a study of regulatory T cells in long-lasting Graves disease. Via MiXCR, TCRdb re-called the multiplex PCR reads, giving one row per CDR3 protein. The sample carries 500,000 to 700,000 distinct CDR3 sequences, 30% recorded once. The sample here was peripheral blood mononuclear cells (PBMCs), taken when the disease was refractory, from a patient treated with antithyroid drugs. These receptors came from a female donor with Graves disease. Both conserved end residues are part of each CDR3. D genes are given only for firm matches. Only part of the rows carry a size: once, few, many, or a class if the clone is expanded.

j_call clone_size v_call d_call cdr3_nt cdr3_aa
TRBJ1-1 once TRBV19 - TGTGCCAGTAGCCGTGGGGGGCATTATCGGCGGACTGAAGCTTTCTTT CASSRGGHYRRTEAFF
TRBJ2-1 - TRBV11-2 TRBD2 TGTGCCAGCAGCAAAACTACGGGACTAGCCTACAATGAGCAGTTCTTC CASSKTTGLAYNEQFF
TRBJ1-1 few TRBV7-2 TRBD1 TGTGCCAGCAGCTTTGAGACAGGGATGGGCACTGAAGCTTTCTTT CASSFETGMGTEAFF
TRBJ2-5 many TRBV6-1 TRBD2 TGTGCCAGCAGGGACTTAGCGGGGTACCAAGAGACCCAGTACTTC CASRDLAGYQETQYF
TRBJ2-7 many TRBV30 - TGTGCCTGGAGTTTGGAGGCCTACGAGCAGTACTTC CAWSLEAYEQYF
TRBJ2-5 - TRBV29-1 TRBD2 TGCAGCGTTTCGACTAGCGGGAGAGGAGGAGAGACCCAGTACTTC CSVSTSGRGGETQYF
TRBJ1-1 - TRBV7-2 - TGTGCCAGCAGCTTAGGGGTTTTAGAGAACACTGAAGCTTTCTTT CASSLGVLENTEAFF
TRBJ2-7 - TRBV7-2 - TGTGCCAGCAGCTTAGGATTAGGGGGTTACTACGAGCAGTACTTC CASSLGLGGYYEQYF
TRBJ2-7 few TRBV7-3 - TGTGCCAGCAGCTTAGGGCCCAGGCCCTACGAGCAGTACTTC CASSLGPRPYEQYF
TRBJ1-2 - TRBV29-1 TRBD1 TGCAGCGTTTTAGGACAGGGGGCTAACTATGGCTACACCTTC CSVLGQGANYGYTF
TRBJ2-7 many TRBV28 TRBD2 TGTGCCAGCAGTCTATCGCCGACTAGCGGGGCAAACTACGAGCAGTACTTC CASSLSPTSGANYEQYF
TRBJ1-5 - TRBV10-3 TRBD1 TGTGCCATCAGACAGGGGTTGGGCAATCAGCCCCAGCATTTT CAIRQGLGNQPQHF
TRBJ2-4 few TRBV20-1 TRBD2 TGCAGTGCTAGACGCGGGAGCGGGGGAGTAGCCAAAAACATTCAGTACTTC CSARRGSGGVAKNIQYF
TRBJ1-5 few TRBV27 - TGTGCCAGCAGTTTCGTTTGGGGCCAGCCCCAGCATTTT CASSFVWGQPQHF
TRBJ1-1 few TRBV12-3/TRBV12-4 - TGTGCCAGCAGTTTTAGTGGTCTTGGGGTCAGGGGCACTGAAGCTTTCTTT CASSFSGLGVRGTEAFF
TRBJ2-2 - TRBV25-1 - TGTGCCAGCAGTCTCCGGCGAAGTAGTGGAGAGGCGGGACACACCGGGGAGCTGTTTTTT CASSLRRSSGEAGHTGELFF
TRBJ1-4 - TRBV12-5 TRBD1 TGTGCTAGTGGTCGACAGGGGGAGCATGAAAAACTGTTTTTT CASGRQGEHEKLFF
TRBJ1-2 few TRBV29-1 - TGCAGCGGTGATAACTATGGCTACACCTTC CSGDNYGYTF
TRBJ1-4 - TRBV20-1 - TGCAGTGCTAGAGATAATTTCGGAACTAATGAAAAACTGTTTTTT CSARDNFGTNEKLFF
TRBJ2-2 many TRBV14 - TGTGCCAGCAGCCAAGAACGCCCCCTCTCGTGGGTCTCCGGGGAGCTGTTTTTT CASSQERPLSWVSGELFF
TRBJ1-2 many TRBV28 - TGTGCCAGCAGAATACCTCCGTTTGGCTACACCTTC CASRIPPFGYTF
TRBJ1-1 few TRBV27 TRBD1 TGTGCCAGCAGTCCGTCGACAGGGGGCCGTCCTGAAGCTTTCTTT CASSPSTGGRPEAFF
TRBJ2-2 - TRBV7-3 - TGTGCCAGCAGCTCCTGGACAGGGGAGCTGTTTTTT CASSSWTGELFF
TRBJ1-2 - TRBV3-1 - TGTGCCAGCAGCCACCAAAACCAGGGCGCCTATGGCTACACCTTC CASSHQNQGAYGYTF
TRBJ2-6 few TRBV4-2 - TGTGCCAGCAGCCAAGACACGGCTGACAGTGCTGGGGCCAACGTCCTGACTTTC CASSQDTADSAGANVLTF
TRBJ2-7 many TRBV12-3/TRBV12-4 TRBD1 TGTGCCAGCAGTTTACCTCGGACAGGTAACTACGAGCAGTACTTC CASSLPRTGNYEQYF
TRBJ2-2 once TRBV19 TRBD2 TGTGCCAGTAAAGTGGGCGGGAGGGCCAGGTCCGGGGAGCTGTCTTTT CASKVGGRARSGELSF
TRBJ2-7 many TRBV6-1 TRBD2 TGTGCCAGCAGACCGGGACTAGCGGGTGACTACGAGCAGTACTTC CASRPGLAGDYEQYF
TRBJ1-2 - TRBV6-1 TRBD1 TGTGCCAGCAGACTGGACAGGGGGAACGGCTACACCTTC CASRLDRGNGYTF
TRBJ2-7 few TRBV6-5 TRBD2 TGTGCCAGCAGTTACCCAGCGGGAGGGTCCCCGGGGGAGCAGTACTTC CASSYPAGGSPGEQYF
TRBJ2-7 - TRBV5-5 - TGTGCCAGAGACGGGGACCTCCTCGGGGCCTACGAGCAGTACTTC CARDGDLLGAYEQYF
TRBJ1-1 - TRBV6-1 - TGTGCCAGCAGACCCCGGACAGTCCTGAACACTGAAGCTTTCTTT CASRPRTVLNTEAFF
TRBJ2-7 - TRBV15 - TGTGCCACCAGCAGTCCCAAAGAGACTGTTACCCCCTACGAGCAGTACTTC CATSSPKETVTPYEQYF
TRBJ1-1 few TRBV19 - TGTGCCAGTAGTACCCTTGCCACCACTGAAGCTTTCTTT CASSTLATTEAFF
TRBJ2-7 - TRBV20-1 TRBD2 TGCAGTGCGGGGGAACTAGCGGGGGACTACGGGCAGTACTTC CSAGELAGDYGQYF
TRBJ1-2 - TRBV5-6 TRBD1 TGTGCCAGCAGTACCAACGGACAGGGGAATACTGGCTACACCTTC CASSTNGQGNTGYTF
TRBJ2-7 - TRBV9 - TGTGCCAGCAGCGTCACCGACAGCGCGTCGCGCGAGCAGTACTTC CASSVTDSASREQYF
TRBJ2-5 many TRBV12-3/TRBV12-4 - TGTGCCAGCAGCTTAATTGGGGGACGAGAGACCCAGTACTTC CASSLIGGRETQYF
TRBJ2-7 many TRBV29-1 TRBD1 TGCAGTGCAGGGACAGGGGGCTACGAGCAGTACTTC CSAGTGGYEQYF